This is a list of T cell receptor beta chains from one sample in a study of post-analysis software for immune sequencing data. TCRdb reprocessed the PCR reads with MiXCR, giving one entry per CDR3 protein. The repertoire holds some 370,000 distinct CDR3 sequences, with about a third as singletons. The sample consisted of blood. The receptors shown here come from a girl between 10 and 17 years old with multiple sclerosis. Both conserved end residues are part of each CDR3. The D gene is left open where the match is weak. A row's size may be missing; if present it is once, few, many or a size class.

length | size | J | V | D | DNA | CDR3
13 | few | TRBJ2-5 | TRBV11-1 | - | TGTGCCAGCAGCCTAGGGGCTGAGAGGACCCAGTACTTC | CASSLGAERTQYF
15 | - | TRBJ2-3 | TRBV12-3/TRBV12-4 | - | TGTGCCAGCAGTTTAAGGGGGTTGGGCACAGATACGCAGTATTTT | CASSLRGLGTDTQYF
16 | - | TRBJ2-1 | TRBV12-3/TRBV12-4 | TRBD2 | TGTGCCAGCACCCTAGGAACTAGCGGGAGAGGAAATGAGCAGTTCTTC | CASTLGTSGRGNEQFF
14 | - | TRBJ1-4 | TRBV5-1 | TRBD1 | TGCGCCAGCAGCCCCGGACAGGGAGAGGAAAAACTGTTTTTT | CASSPGQGEEKLFF
13 | - | TRBJ2-1 | TRBV12-3/TRBV12-4 | - | TGTGCCAGCAGTTTAAGGATGCGCGAGACCCAGTTCTTC | CASSLRMRETQFF
14 | - | TRBJ2-7 | TRBV18 | - | TGTGCCAGCTCACCACAGGGGGTGCCCTACGAGCAGTACTTC | CASSPQGVPYEQYF
15 | - | TRBJ2-1 | TRBV5-4 | TRBD2 | TGTGCCAGCTCGTCGACTAGCCTATCCTACAATGAGCAGTTCTTC | CASSSTSLSYNEQFF
16 | few | TRBJ2-7 | TRBV5-5 | TRBD2 | TGTGCCAGCAGCTTGGGGGGGGGTCGGCAAACCTACGAGCAGTACTTC | CASSLGGGRQTYEQYF
19 | - | TRBJ2-7 | TRBV12-3/TRBV12-4 | - | TGTGCCAGCAGTTTTACCCTCCAACCTCAGGGCGGGAAGGTAGACGAGCAGTACTTC | CASSFTLQPQGGKVDEQYF
13 | - | TRBJ1-2 | TRBV27 | - | TGTGCCAGCAGTTATACCTCGGGCTATGGCTACACCTTC | CASSYTSGYGYTF
17 | - | TRBJ2-1 | TRBV6-1 | TRBD2 | TGTGCCAGCAGCCAGGGACTAGCGGGGGGTTACGGTAATGAGCAGTTCTTC | CASSQGLAGGYGNEQFF
19 | - | TRBJ2-7 | TRBV11-1 | TRBD1 | TGTGCCAGCATCCCACCCCCCGGACAGGGGGCAAACTCAGTCGGCGAGCAGTACTTC | CASIPPPGQGANSVGEQYF
17 | - | TRBJ2-7 | TRBV3-1 | TRBD1 | TGTGCCAGCAGCCAGGGATCCAGGGGGCCGTTAACCTACGAGCAGTACTTC | CASSQGSRGPLTYEQYF
12 | - | TRBJ2-3 | TRBV12-3/TRBV12-4 | - | TGTGCCAGCACCTGGAGCGCAGATACGCAGTATTTT | CASTWSADTQYF
15 | - | TRBJ1-1 | TRBV7-3 | - | TGTGCCAACAGCTTAGCCCCTTCCTTGAACACTGAAGCTTTCTTT | CANSLAPSLNTEAFF
15 | few | TRBJ2-1 | TRBV6-6 | TRBD1 | TGTGCCAGCAGCCTCCGGACAGGGGGCCACAATGAGCAGTTCTTC | CASSLRTGGHNEQFF
12 | few | TRBJ1-4 | TRBV6-5 | TRBD1 | TGTGCCAGTGGACAGGTTAATGAAAAACTGTTTTTT | CASGQVNEKLFF
15 | - | TRBJ1-4 | TRBV4-1 | - | TGCGCCAGCAGCCAATACATTCCAACTAATGAAAAACTGTTTTTT | CASSQYIPTNEKLFF
16 | - | TRBJ2-3 | TRBV7-2 | - | TGTGCCAGCAGCTTAGGGGAGGGGGGAGTCGCAGATACGCAGTATTTT | CASSLGEGGVADTQYF
16 | - | TRBJ2-1 | TRBV20-1 | - | TGCAGTGCACTAACTCTAGAGGGGCTCTCCTACAATGAGCAGTTCTTC | CSALTLEGLSYNEQFF
15 | few | TRBJ2-2 | TRBV29-1 | - | TGCAGCGTTGAAGGACCGGGGGCGAACACCGGGGAGCTGTTTTTT | CSVEGPGANTGELFF
15 | - | TRBJ1-1 | TRBV4-3 | - | TGCGCCAGCAGCCCGAGCTTCTTTCCGAACACTGAAGCTTTCTTT | CASSPSFFPNTEAFF
15 | few | TRBJ1-5 | TRBV7-8 | TRBD1 | TGTGCCAGCAGCGGGGGGACAGGAGGCAATCAGCCCCAGCATTTT | CASSGGTGGNQPQHF
17 | few | TRBJ2-1 | TRBV25-1 | - | TGTGCCAGCAGTGAATCGGGCCCCCTGATTAGACACAATGAGCAGTTCTTC | CASSESGPLIRHNEQFF
16 | - | TRBJ2-5 | TRBV7-2 | TRBD2 | TGTGCCAGCAGCTTAAGGTCTAGCGGGGGGGGAGAGACCCAGTACTTC | CASSLRSSGGGETQYF
15 | few | TRBJ2-1 | TRBV3-1 | - | TGTGCCAGCAGCCAAGTTAGATTCCAGGACAATGAGCAGTTCTTC | CASSQVRFQDNEQFF
16 | - | TRBJ1-4 | TRBV7-2 | - | TGTGCCAGCAGCCTAAGGGCAGGGTTCACTAATGAAAAACTGTTTTTT | CASSLRAGFTNEKLFF
14 | - | TRBJ2-7 | TRBV5-5 | - | TGTGCCAGCACCCCAGAACAGGGCCTCCGGCAGCAGTACTTC | CASTPEQGLRQQYF